This T cell receptor (beta chain) was observed in a study of T cell repertoires in cytomegalovirus infection. Study-wide background: Public signatures in TCR beta pointed to CMV infection and matching HLA type. General study findings and limits: Frequencies of public TCR beta families were cumulated, and this identified carriers of CMV plus the relevant HLA.

The CDR3 has 14 residues. Germline CDR1 SQVTM, CDR2 ANQGSEA. V gave up 6 bases and J gave up 5 bases; unmatched junction bases: 8. With respect to this clonotype: Its antigen is undetermined.

TCRdb called the reads again in MiXCR, with one record for every CDR3 protein. Counted here are about 260,000 distinct CDR3 sequences, roughly 15% occurring once; the ten biggest clones make up 7% to 9.5%. The V and J genes are TRBV29-1 and TRBJ2-2, with 8 positions matching TRBD2. The material sequenced was PBMCs. The TCR originated in a human donor in good health (CMV status not recorded). Some clones in this sample may be carry-over from other donors' samples. CDR3 DNA sequence: TGCAGCGTGTCCGGGAGGGCCGGGACCGGGGAGCTGTTTTTT. This gives the protein CSVSGRAGTGELFF.